The clone carrying this T cell receptor (beta chain) was detected a few times. This entry belongs to a study of blood T cell repertoires in COVID-19. Looking at the study overall: Donors in the United States, Italy and Spain gave samples during acute or convalescent COVID-19. Sources were T cells, B-cell-depleted T cells, or PBMCs; the material itself was cDNA or gDNA.

Original processing notes: Reference gene primer amplification in the assay estimated nucleated cell counts. Profiled with immunoSEQ multiplex PCR; TCRdb holds only in-frame clones, not every one. The D gene and trimming were derived from the DNA, and the V and J assignments and clone size from that table. The data show 350,000 to 400,000 clones, roughly 92% seen once. The sequenced sample was PBMCs or T cells enriched from blood (not recorded which). The clonotype comes from a woman aged 40 to 50 who had been exposed to COVID-19.

The CDR3 coding sequence is TGTGCCAGCAGCTTGGGAACACCGAACACCGGGGAGCTGTTTTTT. Its protein product is CASSLGTPNTGELFF. The V call is TRBV5-4, the J call TRBJ2-2; D remains unclear. The CDR3 has 15 residues. Germline V gene sequence: CDR1 SGHNT, CDR2 YYREEE (reference sequence). Trimming took 0 bases from V and 0 from J, leaving 6 bases between them.